This T cell receptor beta chain was observed in a study of blood T cell repertoires in COVID-19. Study-level information: Sites in the United States, Italy and Spain provided acute and convalescent COVID-19 samples. T cells, B-cell-depleted T cells, or PBMCs provided the cDNA or gDNA that served as material.

In the original analysis: Estimated nucleated cell counts came from reference gene primer amplification. Here immunoSEQ multiplex PCR was the method, and the copy in TCRdb shows in-frame clones only, minus some. V and J calls and clone size are copied from that table; D and trimming were computed from the DNA. The table records around 190,000 clones, more than 80% of them present only once. Material for sequencing was peripheral blood. This TCR derives from a woman aged 55-75 years with acute or convalescent COVID-19.

The CDR3, as DNA: TGTGCCAGCAGTTTATCAAGCCCGGGCTCTGGAAACACCATATATTTT. Its protein is CASSLSSPGSGNTIYF. The chain employs TRBV27 and TRBJ1-3; D gene unclear. Trimming pared 0 bases from V and 0 bases from J, leaving 9 bases between. There are 16 residues in the CDR3. Germline-derived CDR1 and CDR2 are MNHEY and SMNVEV (reference sequence).